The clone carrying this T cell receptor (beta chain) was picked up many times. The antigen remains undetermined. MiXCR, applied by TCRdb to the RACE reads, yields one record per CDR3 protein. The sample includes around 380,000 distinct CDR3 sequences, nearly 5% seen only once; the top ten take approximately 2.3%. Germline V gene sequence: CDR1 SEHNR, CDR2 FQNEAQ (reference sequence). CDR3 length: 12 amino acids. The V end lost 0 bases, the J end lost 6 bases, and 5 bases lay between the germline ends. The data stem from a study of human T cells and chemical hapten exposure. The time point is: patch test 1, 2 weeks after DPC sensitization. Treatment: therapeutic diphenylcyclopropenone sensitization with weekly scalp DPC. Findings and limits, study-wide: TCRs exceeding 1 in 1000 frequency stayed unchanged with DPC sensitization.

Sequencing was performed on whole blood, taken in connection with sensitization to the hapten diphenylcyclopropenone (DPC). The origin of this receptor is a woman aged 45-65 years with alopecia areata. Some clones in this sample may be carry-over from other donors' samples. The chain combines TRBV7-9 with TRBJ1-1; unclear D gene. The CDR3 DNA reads TGTGCCAGCAGCTTAGCAGGGTCTGAAGCTTTCTTT. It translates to CASSLAGSEAFF.